This TCR beta chain was identified in a study of T-cell reconstitution after alpha-beta-depleted transplantation in children. The V gene lost 8 bases and the J gene lost 2 bases, with 10 bases spanning the gap. Germline CDR1 and CDR2: MNHEY and SVGAGI. The CDR3 spans 12 residues. Unique molecular identifiers tagged the TCRbeta library. TCRdb reprocessed the PCR reads with MiXCR, giving one entry per CDR3 protein. The sample carries a few hundred thousand distinct CDR3 sequences, roughly 18% recorded once. This clonotype was seen only a few times. This TCR derives from a human donor who donated a stem cell graft to a child with acute lymphoblastic leukemia. The rearrangement joins TRBV6-5 to TRBJ2-7; no definite D call. Sequenced material: PBMCs from the stem cell graft donor, taken from the stem cell graft. CDR3 bases: TGTGCCAGCTGGGATGCCGCCTACGAGCAGTACTTC. It specifies CASWDAAYEQYF.